What follows is one T cell receptor (beta chain) and its context. The table lists this clone with a count of one. Its antigen specificity is not known. There are no base qualities to consult, and no much larger clone falls within one base. TCR CDR3 regions were amplified from genomic DNA by multiplex PCR using the deep immunoSEQ assay. Genomic DNA extracted from each cell subset was distributed evenly over all wells of several immunoSEQ 96-well plates, and each plate served as one replicate. For sorted subsets, around 200 ng genomic DNA, equal to 30,000 to 35,000 T cell genomes, was loaded into each replicate PCR. The purified libraries were quantified using a Qubit 3.0 fluorometer, sized with a Bioanalyzer 2100, and then quantified again using the KAPA Library Quantification kit. Each immunoSEQ 96-well plate was sequenced on its own single-read 150-cycle Illumina NextSeq 550 flow cell. The source study handled its data this way. Because only junctional sequences without quality scores were contained in the immunoSEQ output, filtering matching that applied to full-length reads could not be performed. Sequences were annotated with PyIR, a Python wrapper for IgBLAST v1.9, and V/J genes and CDR3 were assigned using IMGT germline references. Any read was removed if the V/J assignment was weak (E-value above 1e-6), the CDR3 was missing, or the read contained stop codons, out-of-frame junctions, or ambiguous translated residues. V3J clonotypes were defined as sequences sharing the same inferred V gene, J gene, and CDR3 amino acid sequence. To compute the percentage overlap between repertoires, the number of shared unique clonotypes was divided by the size of the smaller repertoire. RTK rarefaction, the Chao1 estimator, and Recon v2.1 estimates of unobserved clonotypes were used to assess repertoire richness. Generation probabilities for all TCRbeta clonotypes obtained by the gDNA method from a handful of donors were computed using OLGA. TCRdb took this table from immuneACCESS and kept in-frame rearrangements with V and J called. Such tables lack part of the clones; where checked against another copy, unresolved V genes explain under half of the gap, and the rest is unexplained. That table is the source of V, J and clone size, and D and trimming were worked out from the DNA. This sample has around 690,000 clones in its table, and around 90% of those were observed once. The top ten hold about a third of the sample.

The data are from a study of shared clonotypes between healthy human individuals (dated by TCRdb to 2020 to 2022). Context from the whole study: A few men and two women, aged 18 to 49 years, made up the cohort. For each donor, three plates each were used for CD4 naive and CD4 memory, two plates were used for CD8 naive, and one plate was used for CD8 memory. To estimate repertoire size and how much clonotypes are shared between individuals, the study performed deep sequencing of blood TCR repertoires from 4 to 6 healthy adults. Libraries were prepared and TCR repertoires were sequenced by different laboratories using diverse techniques, in order to increase sequencing depth and limit assay-specific biases. Each donor's leukapheresis produced roughly between roughly 0.85 and 10 billion PBMCs.

As encoded in the germline V gene (reference sequence), CDR1 is LNHDA while CDR2 is SQIVND. V is cut back by 3 bases and J by 6 bases, with 15 bases in the junction unmatched. Inclusive of the bounding cysteine and phenylalanine, the CDR3 is 18 residues long. Just CDR3 DNA is preserved here, 54 bases in frame from base 1. The research as a whole found: Sampling was restricted to blood, and TCR repertoires in tissue are likely to differ from TCR repertoires in blood. Pairwise subsampling led to the expectation that sequencing depth would affect the degree of clonotype sharing among donors. Even with the large sequencing depth, rarefaction of the sorted-subset datasets indicated that sequencing was incomplete. Across four donors, roughly 5% of naive CD4, 3% to 4% of naive CD8, approximately 2.5% of memory CD4, and under 0.45% of memory CD8 clonotypes were shared. Clonotypes shared by all four sorted-subset donors showed higher generation probabilities than non-shared clonotypes. Naive subsets generally had larger estimated clonotype richness than memory subsets. Because the study included a small number of donors, the genetic and exposure-history diversity represented was limited.

Healthy HIV-negative adults with no recently reported acute infections or vaccinations were included as donors. Every donor was a Caucasian adult living in Nashville, Tennessee, USA. CD8 memory samples consisted of magnetically selected CD45RO+ cells combined with CCR7-negative CD45RA+ effector memory (TemRA) cells. Blood was collected by leukapheresis, and PBMCs were isolated by Ficoll-Histopaque density gradient centrifugation and then cryopreserved in liquid nitrogen vapor phase. Analytical flow cytometry was used to check the purity and quantity of each magnetically sorted T cell population. Genomic DNA was isolated from each sorted fraction and quantified by UV absorbance on a Nanodrop 2000c.

The chain couples TRBV19 to TRBJ2-2; TRBD1 lines up with 8 middle nucleotides. The clonotype originates from a young man in good health. Some clones in this sample may be carry-over from other donors' samples. Sequencing input: memory CD8+ T cells from PBMCs. This sample's cell subset or site label indicates: CD45RO+ cells pooled with CCR7-negative TemRA cells. The DNA sequence follows: TGTGCCAGTAGTATGCTACCGGGTGGACAGGGAAGGGCCGGGGAGCTGTTTTTT. Its translation reads: CASSMLPGGQGRAGELFF.